The entry that follows covers one T cell receptor beta chain sequence. CD45RO-negative, CCR7-positively selected cells formed the naive CD8 fraction, excluding terminally differentiated effector memory CD45RA+ cells. Trimming took 5 bases from V and 3 from J, leaving 20 bases between them. Germline CDR1 is SEHNR and CDR2 is FQNEAQ (reference sequence). The CDR3 is 16 amino acids. This sample is drawn from a study of shared clonotypes between healthy human individuals. On the study more broadly: Used for every donor were three CD4 naive, three CD4 memory, two CD8 naive and one CD8 memory plate.

Profiled with immunoSEQ multiplex PCR; TCRdb holds only in-frame clones, not every one. The sample lists 500,000 to 700,000 clones; roughly 95% were seen once. This sequence joins TRBV7-9 and TRBJ2-7; D remains unclear. Source material: naive CD8+ T cells sorted from blood. The TCR was taken from a woman aged 30 to 39 in good health. In nucleotides, the CDR3 is TGTGCCAGCAGCCCCGCCCCCCCCGGGTCGGGCTACGAGCAGTACTTC. This sequence encodes CASSPAPPGSGYEQYF.